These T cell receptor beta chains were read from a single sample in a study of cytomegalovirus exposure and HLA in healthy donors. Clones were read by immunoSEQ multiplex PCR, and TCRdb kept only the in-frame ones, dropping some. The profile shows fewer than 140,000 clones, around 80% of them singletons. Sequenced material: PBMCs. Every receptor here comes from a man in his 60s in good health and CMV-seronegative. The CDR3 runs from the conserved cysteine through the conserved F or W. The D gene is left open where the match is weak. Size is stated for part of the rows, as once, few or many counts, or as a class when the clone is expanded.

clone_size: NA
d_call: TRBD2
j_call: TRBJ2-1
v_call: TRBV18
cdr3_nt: TGTGCCAGCTCACCGCTTAGACTAGCGGGCTCCTACAATGAGCAGTTCTTC
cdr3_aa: CASSPLRLAGSYNEQFF

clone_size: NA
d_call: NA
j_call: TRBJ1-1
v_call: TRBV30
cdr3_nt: TGTGCCTGGAGTGTCTACGGTGAAGCTTTCTTT
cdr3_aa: CAWSVYGEAFF

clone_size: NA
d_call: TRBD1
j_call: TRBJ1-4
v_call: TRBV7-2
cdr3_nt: TGTGCCAGCAGCTTAGCGCCGTCCGGGACAGGGGGCGGGAAACTGTTTTTT
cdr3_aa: CASSLAPSGTGGGKLFF

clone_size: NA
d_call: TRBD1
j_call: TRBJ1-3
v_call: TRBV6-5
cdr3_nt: TGTGCCAGCAGTTCTGGACAGGCGGGAAACACCATATATTTT
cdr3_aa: CASSSGQAGNTIYF

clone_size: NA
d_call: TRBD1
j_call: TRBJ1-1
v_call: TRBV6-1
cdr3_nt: TGTGCCAGCAGTGAAATTTTGGTGGGACAGGGAAGGACTGAAGCTTTCTTT
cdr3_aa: CASSEILVGQGRTEAFF

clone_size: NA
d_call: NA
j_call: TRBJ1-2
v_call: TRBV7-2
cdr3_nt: TGTGCCAGCAGCTTCACGGGGGTCGGTACAAGGGACTATGGCTACACCTTC
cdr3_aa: CASSFTGVGTRDYGYTF

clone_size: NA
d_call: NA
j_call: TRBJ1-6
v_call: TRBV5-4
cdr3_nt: TGTGCCAGCAGCGCAACTACTGATTCACCCCTCCACTTT
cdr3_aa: CASSATTDSPLHF

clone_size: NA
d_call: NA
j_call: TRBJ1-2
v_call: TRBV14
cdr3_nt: TGTGCCAGCAGCTGGGAGCTTAACTATGGCTACACCTTC
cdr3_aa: CASSWELNYGYTF

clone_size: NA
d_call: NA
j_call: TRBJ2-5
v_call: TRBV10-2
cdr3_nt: TGCGCCAGCACCTGGGGGGAGAGAGAGACCCAGTACTTC
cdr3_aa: CASTWGERETQYF

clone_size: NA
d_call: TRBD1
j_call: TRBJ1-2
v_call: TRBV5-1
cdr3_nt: TGCGCCAGCAGCGAGATACCGGGACAGGGGGCAGGTGGCTACACCTTC
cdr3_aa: CASSEIPGQGAGGYTF

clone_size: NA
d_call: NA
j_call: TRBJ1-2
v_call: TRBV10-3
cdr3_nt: TGTGCCATCAGTGACCTCACAGGGAAGGTCGGCTACACCTTC
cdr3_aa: CAISDLTGKVGYTF

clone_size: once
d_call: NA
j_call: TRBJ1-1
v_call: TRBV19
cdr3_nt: TGTGCCAGTAGTATTAAGTTCCCTGGGCTTGGCACTGAAGCTTTCTTT
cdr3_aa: CASSIKFPGLGTEAFF

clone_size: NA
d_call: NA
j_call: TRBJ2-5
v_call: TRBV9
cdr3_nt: TGTGCCAGCAGCGAGGACAGCTATTATCAAGAGACCCAGTACTTC
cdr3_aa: CASSEDSYYQETQYF

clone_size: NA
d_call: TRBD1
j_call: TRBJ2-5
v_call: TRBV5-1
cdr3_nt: TGCGCCAGCAGCTTGAGTAGCCCCATACAGGGGGCCCTTGGGGCCCAGTACTTC
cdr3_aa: CASSLSSPIQGALGAQYF

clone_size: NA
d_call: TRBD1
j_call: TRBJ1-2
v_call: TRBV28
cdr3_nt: TGTGCCAGCAGTTTAACACAGGGGGTATATGGCTACACCTTC
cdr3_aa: CASSLTQGVYGYTF

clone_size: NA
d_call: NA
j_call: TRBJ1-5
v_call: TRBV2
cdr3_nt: TGTGCCAGCAACCCGAATAGCAATCAACCCCAGCATTTT
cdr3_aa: CASNPNSNQPQHF

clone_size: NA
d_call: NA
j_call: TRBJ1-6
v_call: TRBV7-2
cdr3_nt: TGTGCCAGCAGCAACAGACTAAATTCACCCCTCCACTTT
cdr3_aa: CASSNRLNSPLHF

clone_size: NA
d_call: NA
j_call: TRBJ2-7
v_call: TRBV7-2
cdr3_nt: TGTGCCAGCAGCTTAACCCTCAGGGACGAGCAGTACTTC
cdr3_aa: CASSLTLRDEQYF

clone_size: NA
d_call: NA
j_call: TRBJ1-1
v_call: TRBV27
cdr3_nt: TGTGCCAGCGGACTCTCTCGGGGGGCGGGTGAAGCTTTCTTT
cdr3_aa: CASGLSRGAGEAFF

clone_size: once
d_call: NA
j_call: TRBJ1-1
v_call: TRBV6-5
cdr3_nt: TGTGCCAGCAGTCCCCTTTTACTAAGGAACACTGAAGCTTTCTTT
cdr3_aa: CASSPLLLRNTEAFF

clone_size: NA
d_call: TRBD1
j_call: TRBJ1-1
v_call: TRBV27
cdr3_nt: TGTGCCAGCAGTTTTAGGACAGGGACTAAGAACACTGAAGCTTTCTTT
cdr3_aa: CASSFRTGTKNTEAFF

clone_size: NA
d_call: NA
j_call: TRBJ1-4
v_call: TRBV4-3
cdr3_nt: TGCGCCAGCAGCCCGGGTCCTCTTAATGAAAAACTGTTTTTT
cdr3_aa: CASSPGPLNEKLFF

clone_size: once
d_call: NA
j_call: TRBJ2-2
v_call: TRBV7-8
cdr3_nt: TGTGCCAGCAGCTTAGCGCTCTCAGTTCACACCGGGGAGCTGTTTTTT
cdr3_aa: CASSLALSVHTGELFF

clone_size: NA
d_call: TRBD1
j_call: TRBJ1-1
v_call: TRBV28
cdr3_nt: TGTGCCAGCGGCAGACAGGGGGGTAGGGCTGAAGCTTTCTTT
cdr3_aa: CASGRQGGRAEAFF

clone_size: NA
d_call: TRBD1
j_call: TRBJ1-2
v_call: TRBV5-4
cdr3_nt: TGTGCCAGCAGGGGGGGACAGGATTATGGCTACACCTTC
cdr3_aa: CASRGGQDYGYTF

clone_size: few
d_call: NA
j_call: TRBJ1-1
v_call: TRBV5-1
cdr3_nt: TGCGCCAGCAGCTGGGCAGGGGCGAACACTGAAGCTTTCTTT
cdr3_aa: CASSWAGANTEAFF

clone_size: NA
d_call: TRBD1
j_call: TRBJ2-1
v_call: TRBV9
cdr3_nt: TGTGCCAGCAGCGTAGGAGGGGGCCCTTACAATGAGCAGTTCTTC
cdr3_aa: CASSVGGGPYNEQFF

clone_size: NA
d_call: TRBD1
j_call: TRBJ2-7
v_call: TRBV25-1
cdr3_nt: TGTGCCAGCAGTGTTAGGGGGCCCGAGCAGTACTTC
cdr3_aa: CASSVRGPEQYF

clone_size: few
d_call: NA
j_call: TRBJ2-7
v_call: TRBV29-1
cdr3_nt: TGCAGCGGGCAGCACAGGGATTCCTACGAGCAGTACTTC
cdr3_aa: CSGQHRDSYEQYF

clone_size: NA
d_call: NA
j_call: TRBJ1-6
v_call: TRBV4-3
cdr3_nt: TGCGCCAGCAGCCAAGAAAAAGGTAGACAACTTGTCTATTCACCCCTCCACTTT
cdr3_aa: CASSQEKGRQLVYSPLHF

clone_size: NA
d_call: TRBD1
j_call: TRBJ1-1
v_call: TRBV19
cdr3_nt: TGTGCCAGTCACACCCTCAGTCTGGGGACAGTGAACACTGAAGCTTTCTTT
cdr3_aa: CASHTLSLGTVNTEAFF

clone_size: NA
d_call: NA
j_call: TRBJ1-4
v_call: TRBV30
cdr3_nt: TGTGCCTGGAGTGTAGGGGAACAGCGGGGAAATGAAAAACTGTTTTTT
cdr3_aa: CAWSVGEQRGNEKLFF

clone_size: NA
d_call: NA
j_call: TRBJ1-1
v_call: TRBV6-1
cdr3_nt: TGTGCCAGCAGGAGGGGAGGGAACACTGAAGCTTTCTTT
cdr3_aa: CASRRGGNTEAFF

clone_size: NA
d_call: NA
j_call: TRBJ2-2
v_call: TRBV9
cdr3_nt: TGTGCCAGCAGCCCAGATCACAACACCGGGGAGCTGTTTTTT
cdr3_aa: CASSPDHNTGELFF

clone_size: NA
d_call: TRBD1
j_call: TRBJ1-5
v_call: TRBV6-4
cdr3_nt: TGTGCCAGCAGTGGGACAGGCATTAGCAATCAGCCCCAGCATTTT
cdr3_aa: CASSGTGISNQPQHF

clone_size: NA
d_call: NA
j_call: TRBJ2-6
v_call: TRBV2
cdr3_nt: TGTGCCAGCAGTGGGCTCTCTGGGGCCAACGTCCTGACTTTC
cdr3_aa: CASSGLSGANVLTF

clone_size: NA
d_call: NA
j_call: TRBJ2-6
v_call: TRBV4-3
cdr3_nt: TGCGCCAGCAGGAGGGCTGGGGCCAACGTCCTGACTTTC
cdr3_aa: CASRRAGANVLTF

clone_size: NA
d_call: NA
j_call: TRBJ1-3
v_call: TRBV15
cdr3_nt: TGTGCCACCAGCAGAGGATTCGTTGCAGGGGCCTTCTCTGGAAACACCATATATTTT
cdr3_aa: CATSRGFVAGAFSGNTIYF

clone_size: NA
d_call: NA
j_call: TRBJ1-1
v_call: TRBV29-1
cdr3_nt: TGCAGCGTTGTAAGGGGGAATACTGAAGCTTTCTTT
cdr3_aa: CSVVRGNTEAFF

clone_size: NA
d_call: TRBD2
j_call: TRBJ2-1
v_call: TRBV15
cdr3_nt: TGTGCCACCAGCAGGCCCACTCTGCGGGGGGCCGTCAGGAATGAGCAGTTCTTC
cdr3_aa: CATSRPTLRGAVRNEQFF

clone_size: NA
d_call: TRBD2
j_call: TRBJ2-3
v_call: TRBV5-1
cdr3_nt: TGCGCCAGCAGCTTGGTAGGGCGGGGGGTCACAGATACGCAGTATTTT
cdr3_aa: CASSLVGRGVTDTQYF

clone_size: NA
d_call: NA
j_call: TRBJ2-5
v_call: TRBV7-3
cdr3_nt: TGTGCCAGCAGCTTTGGGGGGATGGCGGAGACCCAGTACTTC
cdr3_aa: CASSFGGMAETQYF

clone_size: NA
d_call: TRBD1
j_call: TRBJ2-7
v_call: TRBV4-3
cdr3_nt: TGCGCCAGCAGCCAAGTCCCCACAGGGGGCGCGTCCTACGAGCAGTACTTC
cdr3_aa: CASSQVPTGGASYEQYF

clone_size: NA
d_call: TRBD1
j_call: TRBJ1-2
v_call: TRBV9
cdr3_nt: TGTGCCAGCAGCGTAGATGGTCGGGGGACAGCCTATGGCTACACCTTC
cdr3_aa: CASSVDGRGTAYGYTF

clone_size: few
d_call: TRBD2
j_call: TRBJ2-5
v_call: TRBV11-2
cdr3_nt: TGTGCCAGCAGCTTAAACTTTGGACTAGTGGAGACCCAGTACTTC
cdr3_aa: CASSLNFGLVETQYF

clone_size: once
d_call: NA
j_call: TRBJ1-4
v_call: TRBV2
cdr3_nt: TGTGCCAGCCACAGGGAGAGGGATGAAAAACTGTTTTTT
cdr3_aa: CASHRERDEKLFF

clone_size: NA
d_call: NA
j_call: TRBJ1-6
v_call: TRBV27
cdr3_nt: TGTGCCAGCAGTTCAGGGTTCTCAAGATCACCCCTCCACTTT
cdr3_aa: CASSSGFSRSPLHF

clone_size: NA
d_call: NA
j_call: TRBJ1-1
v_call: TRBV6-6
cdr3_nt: TGTGCCAGCAGTTACAAGGGGGGGGGACGGAACACTGAAGCTTTCTTT
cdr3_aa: CASSYKGGGRNTEAFF

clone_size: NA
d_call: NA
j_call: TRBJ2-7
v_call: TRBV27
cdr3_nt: TGTGCCAGCAGTTCCCGGGACAATCTCGCACTAGGGCAGTACTTC
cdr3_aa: CASSSRDNLALGQYF